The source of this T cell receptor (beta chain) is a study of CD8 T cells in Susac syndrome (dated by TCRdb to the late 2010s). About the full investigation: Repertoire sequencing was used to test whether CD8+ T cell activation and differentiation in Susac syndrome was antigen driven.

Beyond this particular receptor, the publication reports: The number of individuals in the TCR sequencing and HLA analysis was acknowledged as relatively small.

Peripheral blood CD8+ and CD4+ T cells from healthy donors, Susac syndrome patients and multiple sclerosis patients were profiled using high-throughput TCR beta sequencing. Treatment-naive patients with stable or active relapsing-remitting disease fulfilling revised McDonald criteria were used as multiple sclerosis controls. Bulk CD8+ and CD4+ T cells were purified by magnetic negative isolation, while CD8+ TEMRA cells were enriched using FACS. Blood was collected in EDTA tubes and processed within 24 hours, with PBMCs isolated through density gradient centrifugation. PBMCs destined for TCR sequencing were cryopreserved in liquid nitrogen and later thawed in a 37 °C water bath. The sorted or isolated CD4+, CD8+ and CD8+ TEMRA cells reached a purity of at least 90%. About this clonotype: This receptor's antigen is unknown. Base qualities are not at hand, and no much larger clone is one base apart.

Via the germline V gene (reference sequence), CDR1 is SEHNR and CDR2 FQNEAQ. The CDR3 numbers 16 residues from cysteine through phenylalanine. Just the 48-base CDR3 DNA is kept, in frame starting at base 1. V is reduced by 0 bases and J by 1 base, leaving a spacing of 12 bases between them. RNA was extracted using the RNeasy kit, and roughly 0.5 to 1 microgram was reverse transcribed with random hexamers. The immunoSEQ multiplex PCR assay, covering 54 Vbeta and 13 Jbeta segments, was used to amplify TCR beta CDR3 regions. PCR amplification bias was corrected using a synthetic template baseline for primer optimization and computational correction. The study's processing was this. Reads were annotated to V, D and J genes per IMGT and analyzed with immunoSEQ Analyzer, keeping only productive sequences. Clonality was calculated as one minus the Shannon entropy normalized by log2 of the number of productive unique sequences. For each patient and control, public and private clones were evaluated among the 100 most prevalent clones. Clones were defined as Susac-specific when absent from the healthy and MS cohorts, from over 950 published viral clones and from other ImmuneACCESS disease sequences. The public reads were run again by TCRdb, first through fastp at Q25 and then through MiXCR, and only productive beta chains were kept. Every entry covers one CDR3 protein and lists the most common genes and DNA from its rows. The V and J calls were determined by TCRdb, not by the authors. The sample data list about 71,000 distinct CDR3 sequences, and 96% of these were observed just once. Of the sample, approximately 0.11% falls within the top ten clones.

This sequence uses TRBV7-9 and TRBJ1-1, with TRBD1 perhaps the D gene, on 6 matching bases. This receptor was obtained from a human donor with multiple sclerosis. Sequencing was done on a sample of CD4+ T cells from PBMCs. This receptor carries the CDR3 CASSLAGLTGNTEAFF. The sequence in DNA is TGTGCCAGCAGCTTAGCCGGACTGACAGGGAACACTGAAGCTTTCTTT.